A single count supports the clone carrying this T cell receptor beta chain. This sample stems from a study of blood T cell repertoires in COVID-19. On the study more broadly: There were acute and convalescent COVID-19 samples, and they came from the United States, Italy and Spain. PBMCs, B-cell-depleted T cells, or T cells provided the cDNA or gDNA that made up the material.

Authors' data handling: Amplified reference gene primers provided the basis for estimating nucleated cell counts. Assay: immunoSEQ multiplex PCR; the TCRdb copy retains only in-frame clones and omits some. Clone size and V and J calls were adopted from that table, with D and trimming inferred from the DNA. The table shows about 22,000 clones, with less than 95% occurring only once. This CDR3 is built from 13 residues. Between the trimmed V and J ends, which lost 7 bases and 1 base, there was a span of 10 bases. Sequenced: peripheral blood. This chain joins TRBV12-3 or TRBV12-4 and TRBJ1-1; D is uncertain. The sequence was obtained from a man between 65 and 85 years old with acute or convalescent COVID-19. The CDR3 reads CASNPRGNTEAFF. CDR3 coding DNA: TGTGCCAGCAATCCCCGGGGGAACACTGAAGCTTTCTTT.